This T cell receptor (beta chain) was captured by sequencing in a study of identical twins (dated by TCRdb to 2016 to 2017). In terms of the full investigation: To test whether fetal clonotypes persist, this study deep-sequenced TCR alpha and beta repertoires from monozygotic twins, from unrelated adults of various ages, and from cord blood. To rule out contamination, replicate twin experiments were performed at different times with different library preparation protocols.

Only a few counts were recorded for this clonotype. Its antigen remains undetermined. Per-base quality was not reported, and no clone a single base away is much larger than it. From the cysteine up to the phenylalanine, the CDR3 has a length of 14 residues. The CDR3 DNA has 42 bases and is translated from base 1. For CDR1 and CDR2, the germline V gene (reference sequence) lists DFQATT and SNEGSKA. V ends up 4 bases short and J 5 bases short, with an unmatched junction base count of 7. Libraries were prepared through 5' RACE. Sequencing was performed on an Illumina HiSeq 2000. Template switching introduced a universal primer binding site; the final cDNA contained a unique molecular identifier, enabling accurate counting of TCR cDNA molecules. First-strand cDNA for TCR alpha and beta chains was synthesized from specific primers in the conserved constant-segment region. To control for contamination, every cDNA library carried two barcodes: a SMART-Mk sample barcode plus Illumina barcodes. TruSeq adapter sequences and Illumina sample barcodes were added in two successive PCR steps. The TCR alpha and beta cDNA libraries were sequenced on the Illumina HiSeq platform using custom primers. As for the authors' bioinformatics: Raw reads were processed with MiGEC to extract unique molecular identifiers, and MiXCR was used to determine CDR3 positions. For each individual, recombination models were inferred using an EM algorithm with the repgenHMM and IGoR tools. Shared clonotype analysis was performed with the tcR package in R, normalizing sharing by the product of cloneset sizes. To study raw recombination free of thymic and clonal selection effects, out-of-frame nonproductive sequences were analyzed. TCRdb trimmed the raw reads at Q25, called clones with MiXCR and kept productive beta chains. A single entry per CDR3 protein holds the most common genes and DNA from its merged rows. These V and J calls originate from TCRdb's pipeline instead of the authors' own analysis. Counted in this sample were 600,000 to 800,000 distinct CDR3 sequences; around 20% of them appeared once. Of the sample, about 4.5% falls within the top ten clones.

General study outcomes and caveats: In beta out-of-frame sequences, excess twin sharing was weaker, because having fewer shared sequences lowered the signal-to-noise ratio. Because the same donors could not be followed over many years, conclusions were based on cross-sectional statistical analysis. Compared with coincidental sharing between unrelated individuals, an excess of low generation-probability sequences was observed among out-of-frame TCR alpha sequences shared between twins. Invariant T cells such as MAIT and iNKT could partly confound zero-insertion analyses, although diverse VJ usage argued against such confounding for most clonotypes. Fewer insertions were carried by abundant cord blood beta clonotypes, a similar but weaker trend appeared in young adult naive repertoires, and no such trend appeared in memory repertoires. In monozygotic twins, out-of-frame TCR alpha sharing was systematically underestimated by recombination models, although the models agreed with sharing between unrelated individuals.

Every donor in the study was a healthy Caucasian. Three pairs of female monozygotic twins, all aged about 18 to 30 years, made up the twin cohort. Peripheral blood mononuclear cells were the source from which RNA for the TCR libraries was isolated. These records were also assigned to another study, of T cells expressing NK-cell markers. As the second paper documents: TCR beta-chain repertoires were profiled in sorted CD3+CD56+NKG2C+, CD3+CD56+NKG2C- and CD3+CD56-NKG2C+ T-cell subsets from roughly eight donors. Among the eight sequenced donors, seven were HCMV-seropositive and one was HCMV-seronegative. To restrict sorting to alphabetaTCR-expressing T cells, an anti-gammadeltaTCR antibody was added in several experiments. In more than 5 donors, the dominant CD3+CD56+NKG2C+ clonotypes ranked among the top 10 CD8+ clonotypes, making up roughly 1.0-7.0% of CD8+ T cells. Those dominant clonotypes were again the most abundant among CD3+CD56-NKG2C+ cells in a handful of donors, at roughly 25-60.1%. Whether the expanded NKG2C-expressing T cell clones were specific for HCMV antigens was left unclear. The study sequenced eight donors, all healthy volunteers chosen at random: three men and five women. HCMV-specific IgG was detected in serum with a commercial ELISA kit to determine HCMV serostatus. Bulk peripheral blood T-cell repertoires were additionally sequenced from unsorted PBMC for over 5 donors. MIGEC was used to demultiplex reads and group reads by UMI, and MiTCR was used to assemble and quantify clonotypes. To remove erroneous sequences, TCR cDNA sequences were retained only when supported by two or more reads. The tcR package was used for downstream repertoire analysis, and clonotypes were matched across fractions by CDR3 nucleotide sequence plus V segment. VDJmatch was used to annotate antigen specificity against VDJdb, with one amino acid substitution in CDR3 permitted.

This TCR came from a woman aged 18-29 years in good health. The chain uses TRBV20-1 and TRBJ2-3; TRBD2 matches 9 bases in the middle. The sample consisted of PBMCs. The DNA sequence is TGCAGTGCTAATCGCGGGAGGGCCGGAGATACGCAGTATTTT. This gives the protein CSANRGRAGDTQYF.